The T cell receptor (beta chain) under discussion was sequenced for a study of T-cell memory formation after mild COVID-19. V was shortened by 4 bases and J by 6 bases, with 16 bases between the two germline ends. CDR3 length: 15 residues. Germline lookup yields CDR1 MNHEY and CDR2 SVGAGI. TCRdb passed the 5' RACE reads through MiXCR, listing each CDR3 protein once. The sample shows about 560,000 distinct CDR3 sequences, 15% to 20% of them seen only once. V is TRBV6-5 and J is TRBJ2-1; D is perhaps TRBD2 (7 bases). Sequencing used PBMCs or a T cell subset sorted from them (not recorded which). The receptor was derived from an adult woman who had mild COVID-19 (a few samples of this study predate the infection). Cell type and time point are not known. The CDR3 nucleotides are TGTGCCAGCAGTTTTACGGGGGGCCGGGGCAATGAGCAGTTCTTC. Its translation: CASSFTGGRGNEQFF.